This entry lists 22 T cell receptor beta chains sequenced from one sample in a study of PD-L1 blockade in urothelial cancer. Some clones are missing from TCRdb's copy, which holds only in-frame ones; the method was immunoSEQ multiplex PCR. The sample lists about 110,000 clones; around 85% were seen once. The source material was PBMCs, sampled around atezolizumab (anti-PD-L1) treatment. The receptors stem from a man aged 50 or older with urothelial cancer.

This clone was observed once. The rearrangement links TRBV6-5 to TRBJ1-5, with D perhaps matching TRBD1 (6 bases). Germline-derived CDR1 and CDR2 are MNHEY and SVGAGI. V lost 1 base, J lost 7 bases, and 11 bases lay in between. The CDR3 runs to 14 residues. CDR3 sequence (DNA): TGTGCCAGCAGTTACTTGGGAGGGGGGCAGCCCCAGCATTTT. This translates into CASSYLGGGQPQHF.

The gene calls are TRBV29-1 and TRBJ2-7; the D gene is possibly TRBD1 (7 bases). The CDR3 length is 13 residues. V was trimmed by 1 base and J by 5 bases, leaving 12 bases between them. Germline V gene sequence: CDR1 SQVTM, CDR2 ANQGSEA. The CDR3 region is CSVEGQGGHEQYF. As DNA, the CDR3 is TGCAGCGTTGAAGGGCAGGGGGGACACGAGCAGTACTTC.

The rearrangement uses TRBV6-5 and TRBJ1-2; D unclear. The CDR3 is 13 amino acids. Trimming cost V 0 bases and J 7 bases, with 9 bases left between them. The V gene's germline CDR1 is MNHEY and CDR2 SVGAGI. The CDR3 nucleotides are TGTGCCAGCAGTTACTCTTCCGGAGGTGGCTACACCTTC. Translating gives CASSYSSGGGYTF.

The gene calls are TRBV4-2 and TRBJ1-1; 7 nucleotides agree with TRBD1. The V segment lost 1 base and the J segment 0 bases; nucleotides outside the gene matches: 2. Germline V gene lookup returns CDR1 LGHNA and CDR2 YNFKEQ. This CDR3 region has 15 residues. CDR3 DNA sequence: TGTGCCAGCAGCCAAGTGGACAGGTTGAACACTGAAGCTTTCTTT. This codes for CASSQVDRLNTEAFF.

The CDR3 coding sequence is TGTGCCAGTAATGAGCTAGCGGGACTCACAGATACGCAGTATTTT. Protein product: CASNELAGLTDTQYF. V is TRBV19 and J is TRBJ2-3; TRBD2 agrees at 9 bases. The CDR3 length is 15 residues. Per germline, CDR1 LNHDA and CDR2 SQIVND (reference sequence). Trimming cost V 7 bases and J 2 bases; bases outside gene matches: 7.

The chain is built from TRBV28 and TRBJ1-1; D is unresolved. CDR3 length: 12 residues. The germline gives CDR1 MDHEN, CDR2 SYDVKM. V was pared by 3 bases and J by 5 bases, with 7 bases between. This CDR3 is CASSFRVTEAFF. The CDR3 DNA sequence: TGTGCCAGCAGTTTCCGGGTAACTGAAGCTTTCTTT.

In its sample, this clone was seen once. The gene calls are TRBV9 and TRBJ2-7; no firm D call. Germline CDR1 and CDR2: SGDLS and YYNGEE. This CDR3 has 14 amino acids. Trimming took 0 bases from V and 6 from J, leaving 13 bases between them. The CDR3 reads CASSVEPTLGEQYF. CDR3 coding DNA: TGTGCCAGCAGCGTAGAACCGACTTTGGGCGAGCAGTACTTC.

This clone was counted between two and nine times. The chain employs TRBV27 and TRBJ1-2; weak D call: TRBD1 (5 bases). The ends were cut back, 4 bases at V and 2 bases at J, with 20 bases in the middle. The germline V gene encodes CDR1 MNHEY and CDR2 SMNVEV (reference sequence). This CDR3 is 17 amino acids long. CDR3 sequence reads: CASSSSNQGSGNYGYTF. The DNA for the CDR3 is TGTGCCAGCAGTTCATCAAACCAGGGATCAGGCAACTATGGCTACACCTTC.

The chain joins TRBV5-4 to TRBJ2-1; maybe TRBD1 (6 bases). The CDR3 is 13 amino acids. Germline CDR1 and CDR2: SGHNT and YYREEE (reference sequence). Deletions cut 9 bases from V and 5 bases from J, with 15 bases between. The CDR3 DNA sequence: TGTGCCAATTACAGGGCAGGGGACAATGAGCAGTTCTTC. Translating it yields CANYRAGDNEQFF.

V and J are TRBV7-2 and TRBJ2-2; 7 nucleotides match TRBD2. The CDR3 spans 16 residues. The ends lost 1 base at V and 0 bases at J; junction bases unmatched: 2. Per the germline V gene, CDR1 is SGHTA and CDR2 is FQGNSA. The CDR3 nucleotides read TGTGCCAGCAGCTTAGAAGGGACTACGAACACCGGGGAGCTGTTTTTT. It codes for CASSLEGTTNTGELFF.

This clone came up a few times. The genes are TRBV5-1 and TRBJ2-7; 11 nucleotides match TRBD2. The CDR3 is 16 amino acids. V shed 2 bases, J shed 0 bases, and the junction held 4 bases outside the gene matches. Germline V gives CDR1 SGHRS, CDR2 YFSETQ. The CDR3, as DNA: TGCGCCAGCAGCTTCACTAGCGGGAGCCTCTCCTACGAGCAGTACTTC. Protein product: CASSFTSGSLSYEQYF.

The genes are TRBV5-1 and TRBJ2-1; possibly TRBD1 for D (6 bases). Germline values: CDR1 SGHRS, CDR2 YFSETQ. Trimming pared 5 bases from V and 6 bases from J, leaving 12 bases between. CDR3 length equals 13 residues. The CDR3 nucleotides are TGCGCCAGCAGTTGGGACATAGTCAATGAGCAGTTCTTC. This translates into CASSWDIVNEQFF.

This chain links TRBV28 with TRBJ1-3; 7 bases line up with TRBD1. This CDR3 has 15 amino acids. Germline V gene sequence: CDR1 MDHEN, CDR2 SYDVKM. The ends lost 8 bases at V and 2 bases at J; junction bases unmatched: 9. The CDR3: CASLERGRAGNTIYF. The CDR3 bases are TGTGCCAGCCTAGAAAGGGGGCGCGCTGGAAACACCATATATTTT.

This sequence joins TRBV7-9 and TRBJ1-4; D ambiguous. V shed 1 base and J shed 1 base, with 4 bases lying between them. This CDR3 contains 14 residues. The germline gives CDR1 SEHNR, CDR2 FQNEAQ (reference sequence). CDR3 region: CASSLGVTNEKLFF. The CDR3 nucleotides read TGTGCCAGCAGCTTAGGAGTAACTAATGAAAAACTGTTTTTT.

The chain combines TRBV7-6 with TRBJ2-7; 7 nucleotides match TRBD2. Looked up from germline, CDR1 is SGHVS and CDR2 is FNYEAQ. V was pared by 5 bases and J by 4 bases, with 11 bases of the junction left unmatched. This CDR3 contains 15 residues. The CDR3 sequence: CASSLLGGSSYEQYF. The CDR3 bases are TGTGCCAGCAGCCTGCTCGGCGGGAGCTCATACGAGCAGTACTTC.

The gene calls are TRBV6-1 and TRBJ1-6; unclear D gene. Germline loops: CDR1 MNHNS, CDR2 SASEGT. The germline V and J ends were trimmed by 7 bases and 8 bases, with 12 bases remaining between them. The CDR3 loop spans 13 amino acids. CDR3 protein: CASNTGNYSPLHF. CDR3 coding DNA: TGTGCCAGCAACACGGGGAATTATTCACCCCTCCACTTT.

The chain couples TRBV4-1 to TRBJ1-1; D uncertain. The CDR3 is made up of 14 amino acids. Germline CDR1 MGHRA, CDR2 YSYEKL. The germline V and J ends were trimmed by 1 base and 1 base, with 7 bases remaining between them. In nucleotides, the CDR3 is TGCGCCAGCAGCCAAGTCGCGGGGAACACTGAAGCTTTCTTT. This encodes CASSQVAGNTEAFF.

Concerning this clone: Other DNA variants within this sample encode the same CDR3. The rearrangement joins TRBV27 to TRBJ2-2, with TRBD2 matching over 9 bases. This CDR3 is 15 amino acids long. V gave up 3 bases and J gave up 5 bases; unmatched junction bases: 4. In germline, CDR1 is MNHEY, CDR2 SMNVEV (reference sequence). The CDR3 DNA sequence: TGTGCCAGCAGTTTCGGAACTAGCGGGACCGGGGAGCTGTTTTTT. Translating gives CASSFGTSGTGELFF.

V usage is TRBV2 and J usage is TRBJ2-5; 15 positions match TRBD2. CDR3 length equals 15 residues. V gave up 10 bases and J gave up 4 bases; unmatched junction bases: 7. Per the germline V gene, CDR1 is SNHLY and CDR2 is FYNNEI. Here the CDR3 reads CAITRTSGRGETQYF. As DNA, the CDR3 is TGTGCCATTACAAGGACTAGCGGGAGGGGAGAGACCCAGTACTTC.

This clone was seen at least ten times. The V and J genes are TRBV5-4 and TRBJ2-7; 8 bases match TRBD2. Germline V gene data show CDR1 as SGHNT and CDR2 as YYREEE (reference sequence). V shed 4 bases, J shed 5 bases, and the junction held 5 bases outside the gene matches. CDR3 size: 13 residues. For the CDR3, the DNA is TGTGCCAGCAGCAAGGCGGGAGGTGACGAGCAGTACTTC. It specifies CASSKAGGDEQYF.

This chain connects TRBV2 to TRBJ2-1; 8 bases are a match to TRBD1. The J segment lost 9 bases and the V segment lost 3 bases, leaving 10 bases of the junction unmatched. The CDR3 spans 15 residues. CDR1 is SNHLY and CDR2 is FYNNEI in the germline V gene. The CDR3 protein is CASSDEGTGVGEQFF. CDR3 nucleotides: TGTGCCAGCAGTGACGAAGGGACAGGAGTGGGTGAGCAGTTCTTC.

CDR3 in amino acids: CSVDAETQYF. As DNA, the CDR3 is TGCAGCGTTGACGCGGAGACCCAGTACTTC. The rearrangement joins TRBV29-1 to TRBJ2-5, with D unresolved. V lost 3 bases and J lost 5, with 4 bases in between. The CDR3 runs 10 residues. The germline V gene has CDR1 SQVTM and CDR2 ANQGSEA.